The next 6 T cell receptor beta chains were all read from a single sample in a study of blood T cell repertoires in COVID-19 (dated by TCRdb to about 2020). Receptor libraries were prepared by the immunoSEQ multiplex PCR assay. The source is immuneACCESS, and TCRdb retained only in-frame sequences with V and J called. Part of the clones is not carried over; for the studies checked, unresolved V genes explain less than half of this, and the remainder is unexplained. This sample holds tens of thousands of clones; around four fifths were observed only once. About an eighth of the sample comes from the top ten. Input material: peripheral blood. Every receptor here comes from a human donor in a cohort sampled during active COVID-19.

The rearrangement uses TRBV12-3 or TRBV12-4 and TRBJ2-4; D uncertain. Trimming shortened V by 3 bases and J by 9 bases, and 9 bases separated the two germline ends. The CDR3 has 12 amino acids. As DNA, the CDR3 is TGTGCCAGCAGTTTGAGTGGTGTCATTCAGTACTTC. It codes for CASSLSGVIQYF.

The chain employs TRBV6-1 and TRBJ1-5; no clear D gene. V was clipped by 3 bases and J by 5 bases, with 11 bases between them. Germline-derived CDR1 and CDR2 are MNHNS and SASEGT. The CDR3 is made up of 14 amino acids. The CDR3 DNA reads TGTGCCAGCAGTGAGTCCCTCTCTGATCAGCCCCAGCATTTT. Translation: CASSESLSDQPQHF.

CDR3 loop: CASTPRGGLLITDTQYF. The CDR3 nucleotides read TGCGCCAGCACCCCCCGTGGCGGCCTATTAATCACAGATACGCAGTATTTT. V and J are TRBV5-1 and TRBJ2-3; D gene uncertain. The V end lost 6 bases, the J end lost 2 bases, and 22 bases lay between the germline ends. Germline V gene lookup returns CDR1 SGHRS and CDR2 YFSETQ. The CDR3 is 17 residues long.

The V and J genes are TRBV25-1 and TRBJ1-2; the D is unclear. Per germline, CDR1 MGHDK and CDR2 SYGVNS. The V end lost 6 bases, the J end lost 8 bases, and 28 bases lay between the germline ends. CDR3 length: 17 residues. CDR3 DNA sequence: TGTGCCAGCAGGGTCATGGGCCAGCAGGCACCTCGGAGGGGCTACACCTTC. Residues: CASRVMGQQAPRRGYTF.

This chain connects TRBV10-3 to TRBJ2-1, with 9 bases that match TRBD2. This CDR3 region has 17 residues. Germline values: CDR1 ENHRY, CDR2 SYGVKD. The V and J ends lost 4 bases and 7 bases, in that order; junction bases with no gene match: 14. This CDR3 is CAISGRIGSGGGNEQFF. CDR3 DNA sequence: TGTGCCATCAGTGGGCGAATCGGTAGCGGGGGTGGTAATGAGCAGTTCTTC.

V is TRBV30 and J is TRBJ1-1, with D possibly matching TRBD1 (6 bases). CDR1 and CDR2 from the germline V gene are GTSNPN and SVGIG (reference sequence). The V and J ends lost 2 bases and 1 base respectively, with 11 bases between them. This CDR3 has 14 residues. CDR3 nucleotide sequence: TGTGCCTGGAGTCCAGGGGAGGGGAACACTGAAGCTTTCTTT. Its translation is CAWSPGEGNTEAFF.